This T cell receptor beta chain is drawn from a study of T cells in Graves' hyperthyroidism and ophthalmopathy (dated by TCRdb to the late 2010s). At the level of the whole study: Peripheral blood was sampled at the time of initial diagnosis, prior to any treatment. The paper describes TCR Vbeta CDR3 sequencing of 135 peripheral blood samples, made up of under 50 ophthalmopathy patients, more than 70 hyperthyroidism patients and roughly 17 progressor patients. After sampling, hyperthyroidism patients received methimazole starting at 30 mg daily, and ophthalmopathy patients received high-dose intravenous methylprednisolone. Prospective prediction of ophthalmopathy was tested in an independent validation cohort of 18 to 20 hyperthyroidism patients and 17 patients who later progressed to ophthalmopathy. In about 6 Graves' hyperthyroidism patients, the study also compared T-cell repertoires from thyroid tissue with T-cell repertoires from blood. The 85 to 100 discovery patients were randomly split 7:3 into training and test sets. TCR V-J signatures able to tell the groups apart were searched for in a discovery cohort of 90 to 100 patients, of whom fewer than 45 had Graves' ophthalmopathy and about 55 had stable Graves' hyperthyroidism. Summary of the overall study and its limitations: Ophthalmopathy was separated from stable hyperthyroidism by a 13 V-J signature model, with around 90% sensitivity and roughly 81% specificity obtained in cross-validation and 80%/75% obtained in testing. In validation, progression to ophthalmopathy was predicted by the model with nearly 71% sensitivity and 72% to 80% specificity, a median of approximately 6.5 months before onset. Most expanded thyroid clonotypes (frequency above 0.001) were also detected in blood, suggesting blood repertoires may reflect thyroid immune responses. Sample size was not statistically predetermined, and blinding of investigators to group allocation was not performed.

Stable Graves' hyperthyroidism was defined as no progression to ophthalmopathy during 18 months of follow-up. The hyperthyroidism patients were between 18 and 65 years old and newly diagnosed, with a disease duration of less than 2 months. Patients with uncontrolled infections, other autoimmune diseases, pregnancy or lactation were excluded. Clinical symptoms, serum thyroxine and TRAb, thyroid ultrasound, and orbital computed tomography formed the basis for the diagnoses. PBMCs were separated from around 9.1 ml of fresh peripheral blood using Ficoll-Paque density gradient centrifugation. Trizol reagent was used to extract total RNA, and RNA quality was then checked on an Agilent 2100 Bioanalyzer. This clonotype appeared many times. The antigen this receptor binds is unknown. No clone much larger than this one lies a single base away; base qualities are absent. The TCR beta CDR3 regions were amplified from RNA transcripts. For the first round of RT-PCR on the TCR CDR3, the HTBI primer set was used together with the Qiagen OneStep RT-PCR kit. The libraries were constructed in a second round of multiplex PCR and then size-selected and purified. Libraries were sequenced paired-end with 100 bp reads on an Illumina HiSeq2000. Regarding the original processing steps: SOAPnuke was used to process the raw data, throwing out any read that contained adapters or uncalled bases, had a mean Phred below 15, or lacked an exact constant-primer or identifier match. COPE v1.2.5 was used to merge high-quality paired reads, and clonotypes were defined as unique nucleotide sequences. MiTCR v1.1 was used to align the clonotypes against IMGT TRBV, TRBD and TRBJ reference segments. The analysis included only V-J combinations with a frequency above 0.0001, which together covered roughly 99% of the repertoires. A TCS score was defined as the ratio between F50 (clonal expansion) and ExV (chaos), using BLOSUM62-based TCRdist between CDR3 peptides within each V-J. Welch's t-statistics and random forest reduced around 520 V-J features to 13, which were used in a naive Bayes classifier (R e1071). TCRdb redid the processing of the public reads, applying fastp at Q25 and MiXCR, and retained in-frame beta chains. Merged by CDR3 protein, the rows form single entries marked with the most common genes and DNA. TCRdb assigned the V and J calls; the authors' analysis was not used. The sample table shows roughly 300,000 distinct CDR3 sequences, and about 14% are seen once. The ten largest clonotypes hold 20% to 25% of the sample.

This TCR was sampled from a woman in her 30s with Graves' hyperthyroidism. Sequencing was done on a sample of blood.

The DNA sequence is as follows: TGTGCCAGCAGTCCTTCAGTAGGCTCTGAAGCTTTCTTT. Translated, it gives CASSPSVGSEAFF. The rearrangement combines TRBV27 with TRBJ1-1; the D segment cannot be called with confidence. From the cysteine up to the phenylalanine, the CDR3 has a length of 13 residues. Only CDR3 DNA is held: 39 bases, read in frame from base 1. As encoded in the germline V gene (reference sequence), CDR1 is MNHEY while CDR2 is SMNVEV. V loses 5 bases of germline sequence and J loses 6 bases, and the interval between the two ends is 13 bases.